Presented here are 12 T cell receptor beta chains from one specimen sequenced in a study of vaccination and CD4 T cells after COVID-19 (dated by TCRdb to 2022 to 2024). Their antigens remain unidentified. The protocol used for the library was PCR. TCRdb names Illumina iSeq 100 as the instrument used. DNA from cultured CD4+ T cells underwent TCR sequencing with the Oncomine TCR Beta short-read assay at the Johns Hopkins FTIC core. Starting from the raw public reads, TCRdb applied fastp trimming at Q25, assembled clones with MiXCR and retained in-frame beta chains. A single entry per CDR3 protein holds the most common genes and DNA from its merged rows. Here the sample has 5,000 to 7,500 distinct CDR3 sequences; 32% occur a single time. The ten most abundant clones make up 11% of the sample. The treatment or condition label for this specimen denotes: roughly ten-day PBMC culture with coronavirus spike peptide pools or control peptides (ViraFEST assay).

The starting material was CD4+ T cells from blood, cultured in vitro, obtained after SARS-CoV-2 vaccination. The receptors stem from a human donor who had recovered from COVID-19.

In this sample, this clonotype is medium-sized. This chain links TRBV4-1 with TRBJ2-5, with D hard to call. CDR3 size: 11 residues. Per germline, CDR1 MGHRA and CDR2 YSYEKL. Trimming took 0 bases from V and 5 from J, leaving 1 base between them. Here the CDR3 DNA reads TGCGCCAGCAGCCAAGATGAGACCCAGTACTTC. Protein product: CASSQDETQYF.

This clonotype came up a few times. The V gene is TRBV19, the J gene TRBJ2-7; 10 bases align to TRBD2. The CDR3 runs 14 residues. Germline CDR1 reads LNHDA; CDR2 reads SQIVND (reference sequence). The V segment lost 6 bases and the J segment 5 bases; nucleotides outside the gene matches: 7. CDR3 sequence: CASSSLAGVDEQYF. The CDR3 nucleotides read TGTGCCAGTAGCTCTCTAGCGGGAGTGGACGAGCAGTACTTC.

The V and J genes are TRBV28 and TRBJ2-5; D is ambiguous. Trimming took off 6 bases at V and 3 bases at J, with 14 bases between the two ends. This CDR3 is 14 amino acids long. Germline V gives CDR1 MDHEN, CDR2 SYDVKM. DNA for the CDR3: TGTGCCAGCAGCCCCTTAGGGCTTAAAGAGACCCAGTACTTC. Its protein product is CASSPLGLKETQYF.

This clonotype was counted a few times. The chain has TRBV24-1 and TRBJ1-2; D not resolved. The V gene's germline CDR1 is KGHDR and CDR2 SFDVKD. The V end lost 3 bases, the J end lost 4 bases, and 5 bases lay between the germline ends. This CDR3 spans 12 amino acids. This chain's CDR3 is CATSDDIYGYTF. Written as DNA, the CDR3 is TGTGCCACCAGTGATGACATCTATGGCTACACCTTC.

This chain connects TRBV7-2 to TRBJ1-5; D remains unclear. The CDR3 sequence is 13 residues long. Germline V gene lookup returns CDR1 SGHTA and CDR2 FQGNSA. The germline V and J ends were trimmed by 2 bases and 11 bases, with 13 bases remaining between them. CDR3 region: CASSLKGGQSQHF. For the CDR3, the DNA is TGTGCCAGCAGCTTAAAGGGCGGGCAGTCCCAGCATTTT. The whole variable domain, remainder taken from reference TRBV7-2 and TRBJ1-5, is GAGVSQSPSNKVTEKGKDVELRCDPISGHTALYWYRQSLGQGLEFLIYFQGNSAPDKSGLPSDRFSAERTGGSVSTLTIQRTQQEDSAVYLCASSLKGGQSQHFGDGTRLSIL.

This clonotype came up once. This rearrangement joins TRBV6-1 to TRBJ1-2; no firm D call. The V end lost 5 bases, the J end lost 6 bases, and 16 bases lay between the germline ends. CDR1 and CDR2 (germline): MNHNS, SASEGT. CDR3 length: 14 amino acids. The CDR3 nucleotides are TGTGCCAGCAGTCCCTCCGGACGATGGGATGGCTACACCTTC. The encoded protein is CASSPSGRWDGYTF.

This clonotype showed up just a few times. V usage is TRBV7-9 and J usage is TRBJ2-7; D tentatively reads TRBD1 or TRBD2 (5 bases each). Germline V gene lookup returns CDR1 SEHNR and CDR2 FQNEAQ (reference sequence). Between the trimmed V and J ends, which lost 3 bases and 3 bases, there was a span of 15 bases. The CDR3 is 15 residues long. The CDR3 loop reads CASSFGRGEIYEQYF. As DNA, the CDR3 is TGTGCCAGCAGCTTTGGGAGAGGGGAAATCTACGAGCAGTACTTC.

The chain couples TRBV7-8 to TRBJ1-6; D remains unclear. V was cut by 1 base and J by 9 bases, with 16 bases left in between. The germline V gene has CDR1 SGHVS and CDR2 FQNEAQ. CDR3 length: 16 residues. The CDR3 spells CASSLDPRMDPSPLHF. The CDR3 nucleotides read TGTGCCAGCAGCTTAGATCCCAGGATGGATCCTTCACCCCTCCACTTT.

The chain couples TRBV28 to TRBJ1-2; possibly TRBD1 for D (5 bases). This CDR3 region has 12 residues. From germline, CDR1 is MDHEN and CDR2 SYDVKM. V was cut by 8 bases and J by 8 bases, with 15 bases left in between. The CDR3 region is CASRRWGLGYTF. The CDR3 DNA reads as TGTGCCAGCCGGCGGTGGGGGTTAGGCTACACCTTC.

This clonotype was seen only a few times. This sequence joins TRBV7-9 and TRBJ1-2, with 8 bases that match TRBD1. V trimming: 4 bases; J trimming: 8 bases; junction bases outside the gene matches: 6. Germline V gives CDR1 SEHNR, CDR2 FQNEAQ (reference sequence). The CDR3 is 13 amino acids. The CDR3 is CASSSLDRAGYTF. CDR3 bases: TGTGCCAGCAGCTCTTTGGACAGGGCGGGCTACACCTTC.

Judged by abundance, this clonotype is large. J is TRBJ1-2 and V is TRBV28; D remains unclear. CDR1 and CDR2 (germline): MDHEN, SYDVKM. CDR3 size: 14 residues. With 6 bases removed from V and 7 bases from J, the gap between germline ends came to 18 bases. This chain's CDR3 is CASSKSTPAGGYTF. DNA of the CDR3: TGTGCCAGCAGCAAGTCTACCCCGGCTGGTGGCTACACCTTC.

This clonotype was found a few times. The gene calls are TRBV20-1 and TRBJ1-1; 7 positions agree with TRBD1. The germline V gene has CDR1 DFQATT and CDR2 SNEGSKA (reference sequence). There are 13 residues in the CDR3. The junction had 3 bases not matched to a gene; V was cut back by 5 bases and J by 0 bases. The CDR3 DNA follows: TGCAGTGCTTCGGGACAGCTGAACACTGAAGCTTTCTTT. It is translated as CSASGQLNTEAFF.